Shown below are 11 T cell receptor beta chains from a single sample sequenced in a study of cytotoxic CD8 clonotypes in ibrutinib-treated CLL. Repertoires were generated with immunoSEQ multiplex PCR, while TCRdb's copy carries only in-frame clones and drops some. The table records around 50,000 clones, 50% to 70% of them present only once. Sequencing was performed on PBMCs, taken after 24 months of ibrutinib treatment. These receptors were collected from a human donor with chronic lymphocytic leukemia.

This clone was picked up one time. J is TRBJ2-7 and V is TRBV19, with D possibly being TRBD1 (6 bases). V dropped 3 bases and J dropped 0 bases, with 9 bases sitting between them. Germline V gene lookup returns CDR1 LNHDA and CDR2 SQIVND (reference sequence). The CDR3 covers 14 residues. This CDR3 is CASSITGSSYEQYF. CDR3 nucleotide sequence: TGTGCCAGTAGTATCACAGGGAGCTCCTACGAGCAGTACTTC.

This clone was counted between two and nine times. The chain joins TRBV28 to TRBJ2-7; D gene ambiguous. There are 11 residues in the CDR3. Germline V gene sequence: CDR1 MDHEN, CDR2 SYDVKM. V gave up 5 bases and J gave up 6 bases, with 8 bases separating them. The CDR3 DNA follows: TGTGCCAGCAGTCCCCTAAGCGAGCAGTACTTC. Its translation: CASSPLSEQYF.

In regard to this clone: This sequence may be a read error, since a much larger clone differs from it by one base. The genes are TRBV4-2 and TRBJ1-5, with no clear D. Germline values: CDR1 LGHNA, CDR2 YNFKEQ. The CDR3 runs to 12 residues. The V and J ends lost 1 base and 6 bases respectively, with 4 bases between them. The CDR3 bases are TGTGCCAGCAGCCAAGTGGGTCAGCCCCAGCATTTT. Translation gives CASSQVGQPQHF.

The rearrangement uses TRBV29-1 and TRBJ2-2; 9 bases align to TRBD2. This CDR3 spans 15 amino acids. Germline V gene lookup returns CDR1 SQVTM and CDR2 ANQGSEA. With V trimmed by 4 bases and J by 4 bases, 7 bases remained unmatched. CDR3 sequence (DNA): TGCAGCGTTGGTGGGGCGGGAGGGCCCACCGGGGAGCTGTTTTTT. Its translation is CSVGGAGGPTGELFF.

The CDR3 DNA follows: TGTGCCAGCAGCTTCTGGGGAATTCGGAATCAGCCCCAGCATTTT. It specifies CASSFWGIRNQPQHF. The chain has TRBV11-2 and TRBJ1-5; D is unresolved. The V end was cut by 3 bases, the J end by 4 bases, with 13 bases between. CDR3 size: 15 residues. Looked up from germline, CDR1 is SGHAT and CDR2 is FQNNGV.

The chain employs TRBV5-1 and TRBJ2-3; D gene uncertain. The CDR3 runs to 11 residues. V shed 0 bases and J shed 5 bases, with 1 base lying between them. Germline CDR1 SGHRS, CDR2 YFSETQ. CDR3 loop: CASSLEDTQYF. The CDR3 bases are TGCGCCAGCAGCTTGGAAGATACGCAGTATTTT.

This clone was recorded a few times. The chain carries TRBV5-1 and TRBJ2-7; 8 bases are shared with TRBD1. This CDR3 has 15 amino acids. Germline V gene data show CDR1 as SGHRS and CDR2 as YFSETQ. The J segment lost 3 bases and the V segment lost 1 base, leaving 6 bases of the junction unmatched. The CDR3 protein is CASSLYPQGGYEQYF. CDR3 DNA: TGCGCCAGCAGCTTGTACCCACAGGGGGGCTACGAGCAGTACTTC.

The genes are TRBV2 and TRBJ1-1; D is uncertain. Germline lookup yields CDR1 SNHLY and CDR2 FYNNEI. V lost 4 bases and J 0 bases, leaving 12 bases between the germline ends. The CDR3 totals 15 residues. The CDR3 bases are TGTGCCAGCAGTGGGGGTCACCGGCTGAACACTGAAGCTTTCTTT. It yields the protein CASSGGHRLNTEAFF. Using reference TRBV2 and TRBJ1-1 for the parts outside the CDR3, the full variable domain is EPEVTQTPSHQVTQMGQEVILRCVPISNHLYFYWYRQILGQKVEFLVSFYNNEISEKSEIFDDQFSVERPDGSNFTLKIRSTKLEDSAMYFCASSGGHRLNTEAFFGQGTRLTVV.

The genes are TRBV5-1 and TRBJ2-2, with D tentatively TRBD2 (7 bases). The CDR3 length is 15 residues. CDR1 is SGHRS, CDR2 YFSETQ, per germline. V lost 0 bases to trimming and J lost 6 bases, with 12 bases between them. The CDR3: CASSLAGGDPGELFF. In DNA, the CDR3 is TGCGCCAGCAGCTTGGCGGGGGGCGATCCCGGGGAGCTGTTTTTT. The full variable domain, rest sourced from reference TRBV5-1 and TRBJ2-2, is KAGVTQTPRYLIKTRGQQVTLSCSPISGHRSVSWYQQTPGQGLQFLFEYFSETQRNKGNFPGRFSGRQFSNSRSEMNVSTLELGDSALYLCASSLAGGDPGELFFGEGSRLTVL.

This clone was detected a few times. The chain is built from TRBV2 and TRBJ1-2; D gene ambiguous. CDR1 SNHLY and CDR2 FYNNEI come from the germline V gene. Trimming shortened V by 7 bases and J by 1 base, and 10 bases separated the two germline ends. The CDR3 has 13 amino acids. The DNA of the CDR3 is TGTGCCAGCACCCAGGCAGATAACTATGGCTACACCTTC. Amino acids: CASTQADNYGYTF.

The table lists this clone with a few counts. V gene TRBV5-5 combines with J gene TRBJ1-6; no clear D gene. From germline, CDR1 is SGHKS and CDR2 YYEKEE (reference sequence). This CDR3 has 13 amino acids. The germline V and J ends were trimmed by 2 bases and 7 bases, with 7 bases remaining between them. CDR3 coding DNA: TGTGCCAGCAGCTTCGTGAGCAATTCACCCCTCCACTTT. This encodes CASSFVSNSPLHF.